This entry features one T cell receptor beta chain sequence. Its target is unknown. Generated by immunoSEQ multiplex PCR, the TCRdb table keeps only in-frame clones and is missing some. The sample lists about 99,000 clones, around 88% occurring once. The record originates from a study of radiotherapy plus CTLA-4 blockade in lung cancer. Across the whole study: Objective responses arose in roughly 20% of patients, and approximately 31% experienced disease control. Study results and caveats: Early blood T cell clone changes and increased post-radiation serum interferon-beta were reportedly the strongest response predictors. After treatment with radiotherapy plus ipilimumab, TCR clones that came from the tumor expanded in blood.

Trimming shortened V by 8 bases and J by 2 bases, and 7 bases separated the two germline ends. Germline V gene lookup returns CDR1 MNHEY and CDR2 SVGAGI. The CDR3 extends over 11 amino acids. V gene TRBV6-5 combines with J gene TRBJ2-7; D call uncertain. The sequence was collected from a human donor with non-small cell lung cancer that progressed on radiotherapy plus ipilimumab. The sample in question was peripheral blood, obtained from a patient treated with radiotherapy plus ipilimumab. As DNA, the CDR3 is TGTGCCAGCGGCCACACCTACGAGCAGTACTTC. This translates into CASGHTYEQYF.